This TCR beta chain appears in the sequencing data of a study of shared T cell receptors in the human thymus. This clone has a handful of counts. Germline CDR1 and CDR2: LNHDA and SQIVND (reference sequence). The V end was cut by 7 bases, the J end by 5 bases, with 14 bases between. This CDR3 has 13 residues. Data came from immunoSEQ multiplex PCR; TCRdb stores just in-frame clones and leaves some out. The sample yields about 730,000 clones, 70% to 90% seen once. The same sample was also used in a study of human thymus T cells. This second study says: During corrective heart surgery, resections were taken, and the thymus tissue came from them. There appeared to be biased usage of V and J genes in thymic and blood repertoires. Related research has reported that thymic repertoires overlap highly among unrelated individuals.

Material: thymocytes. The sequence came from a girl less than two years old with a congenital heart defect. The chain is built from TRBV19 and TRBJ1-1; D gene ambiguous. This CDR3 is CASKREGKTEAFF. CDR3 sequence (DNA): TGTGCCAGTAAGAGGGAGGGAAAAACTGAAGCTTTCTTT.